This passage covers 29 T cell receptor beta chains from one sample sequenced in a study of cytomegalovirus exposure and HLA in healthy donors. The PCR had 60 Vbeta and 13 Jbeta primers. This table comes from immunoSEQ multiplex PCR, and its TCRdb copy is limited to in-frame clones, with some not included. The table records 140,000 or so clones, around 65% of them present only once. Source material: PBMCs. The receptors originated from a woman aged 60-75 years in good health and CMV-seronegative.

The chain recombines TRBV2 with TRBJ1-1, with no clear D. The CDR3 runs 13 residues. Trimming stripped 0 bases from V and 6 bases from J, with 8 bases between. The germline gives CDR1 SNHLY, CDR2 FYNNEI. DNA of the CDR3: TGTGCCAGCAGTGAAGCGCGGGCCTCTGAAGCTTTCTTT. Protein sequence: CASSEARASEAFF.

This clone has at least ten counts. This chain connects TRBV5-6 to TRBJ1-1; D is possibly TRBD1 (6 bases). Germline CDR1 and CDR2: SGHDT and YYEEEE. V was cut by 2 bases and J by 8 bases, with 10 bases left in between. The CDR3 runs 12 residues. The CDR3 bases are TGTGCCAGCAGCTTCCTTGACAGGGAAGCTTTCTTT. Its protein is CASSFLDREAFF. Supplemented by reference TRBV5-6 and TRBJ1-1, the full variable domain reads DAGVTQSPTHLIKTRGQQVTLRCSPKSGHDTVSWYQQALGQGPQFIFQYYEEEERQRGNFPDRFSGHQFPNYSSELNVNALLLGDSALYLCASSFLDREAFFGQGTRLTVV.

The chain recombines TRBV12-5 with TRBJ2-5; TRBD1 matches 10 bases. V dropped 9 bases and J dropped 2; count of bases not matched to a gene: 3. The CDR3 consists of 13 residues. In germline, CDR1 is LGHNT, CDR2 FRNRAP. The CDR3, as DNA: TGTGCTAGCCGGGACAGGGGTCAAGAGACCCAGTACTTC. Amino acids: CASRDRGQETQYF.

The chain couples TRBV5-4 to TRBJ2-5; TRBD2 aligns across 10 bases. This CDR3 is built from 18 residues. Looked up from germline, CDR1 is SGHNT and CDR2 is YYREEE (reference sequence). The trim removed 4 bases at V and 4 bases at J, leaving 16 bases unmatched. The CDR3 DNA is TGTGCCAGCAGCCCGAACAGACTAGCGGGCGGGCAAGGAGAGACCCAGTACTTC. Its translation is CASSPNRLAGGQGETQYF.

V is TRBV15 and J is TRBJ1-6, with D possibly TRBD1 on 5 matching bases. The CDR3 has 14 residues. Germline V gene lookup returns CDR1 LNHNV and CDR2 YYDKDF (reference sequence). V was shortened by 0 bases and J by 6 bases, with 6 bases between the two germline ends. The CDR3 region has the DNA TGTGCCACCAGCAGAGAGACAGTTAATTCACCCCTCCACTTT. It specifies CATSRETVNSPLHF.

The chain is built from TRBV2 and TRBJ2-7; D possibly corresponds to TRBD1 (6 bases). Germline V gene data show CDR1 as SNHLY and CDR2 as FYNNEI. This CDR3 comprises 14 residues. Between the trimmed V and J ends, which lost 7 bases and 2 bases, there was a span of 15 bases. In DNA form, the CDR3 reads TGTGCCAGCACGTGGGACAAACGTGCCTACGAGCAGTACTTC. Its translation is CASTWDKRAYEQYF. The variable domain in full, with the rest retrieved from reference TRBV2 and TRBJ2-7, is EPEVTQTPSHQVTQMGQEVILRCVPISNHLYFYWYRQILGQKVEFLVSFYNNEISEKSEIFDDQFSVERPDGSNFTLKIRSTKLEDSAMYFCASTWDKRAYEQYFGPGTRLTVT.

The V gene is TRBV4-3, the J gene TRBJ1-5; D is ambiguous. Germline CDR1 LGHNA, CDR2 YSLEER. Trimming cost V 0 bases and J 3 bases, with 9 bases left between them. The CDR3 is made up of 15 amino acids. The CDR3 DNA reads as TGCGCCAGCAGCCAAGATGGAGGGAACAATCAGCCCCAGCATTTT. Its translation is CASSQDGGNNQPQHF.

This clone has more than one count but fewer than ten. The chain is built from TRBV7-2 and TRBJ1-1, with 7 bases identical to TRBD1. The CDR3 consists of 15 residues. Germline CDR1 and CDR2: SGHTA and FQGNSA. V trimming: 2 bases; J trimming: 1 base; junction bases outside the gene matches: 4. The CDR3 spells CASSLLPGGNTEAFF. In DNA, the CDR3 is TGTGCCAGCAGCTTATTACCAGGGGGGAACACTGAAGCTTTCTTT.

As to this clone: One end of the junction varies from germline; a read error may be responsible. The chain joins TRBV7-7 to TRBJ2-2, with D possibly being TRBD1 (5 bases). The V gene's germline CDR1 is SSHAT and CDR2 FNYEAQ (reference sequence). The length of the CDR3 is 15 residues. The CDR3 reads CASSLVRTNTGELFF. CDR3 DNA: TGTGCTAGCAGCTTAGTCAGGACAAACACCGGGGAGCTGTTTTTT.

This chain connects TRBV29-1 to TRBJ2-7; 7 bases agree with TRBD1. The germline CDR1 and CDR2 sequences are SQVTM and ANQGSEA. The J segment lost 6 bases and the V segment lost 6 bases, leaving 5 bases of the junction unmatched. The CDR3 runs 11 residues. The CDR3 sequence is CSVDNRGEQYF. CDR3 in DNA: TGCAGCGTCGATAACAGGGGCGAGCAGTACTTC.

This chain joins TRBV2 and TRBJ1-6; 9 bases are a match to TRBD1. The CDR3 has 13 amino acids. Germline CDR1 reads SNHLY; CDR2 reads FYNNEI. V trimming: 8 bases; J trimming: 6 bases; junction bases outside the gene matches: 2. As DNA, the CDR3 is TGTGCCAGCTCGGGACAGGGTAATTCACCCCTCCACTTT. Translating it yields CASSGQGNSPLHF. The full variable domain, in which reference TRBV2 and TRBJ1-6 provide the parts outside the CDR3, is EPEVTQTPSHQVTQMGQEVILRCVPISNHLYFYWYRQILGQKVEFLVSFYNNEISEKSEIFDDQFSVERPDGSNFTLKIRSTKLEDSAMYFCASSGQGNSPLHFGNGTRLTVT.

The rearrangement joins TRBV7-2 to TRBJ1-3; TRBD1 agrees at 7 bases. CDR1 is SGHTA and CDR2 is FQGNSA in the germline V gene. The CDR3 totals 15 residues. Trimming removed 0 bases from V and 5 bases from J; junction bases left unmatched: 4. Here the CDR3 reads CASSLAKGQRNTIYF. The CDR3 coding sequence is TGTGCCAGCAGCTTAGCGAAGGGACAGCGAAACACCATATATTTT. Looking up the rest from reference TRBV7-2 and TRBJ1-3 gives the full variable domain: GAGVSQSPSNKVTEKGKDVELRCDPISGHTALYWYRQSLGQGLEFLIYFQGNSAPDKSGLPSDRFSAERTGGSVSTLTIQRTQQEDSAVYLCASSLAKGQRNTIYFGEGSWLTVV.

The CDR3 DNA reads TGTGCCAGCAGCCAAATAATTGGGACAGGGGGCAGGAACACTGAAGCTTTCTTT. Its translation is CASSQIIGTGGRNTEAFF. This rearrangement joins TRBV4-2 to TRBJ1-1, with TRBD1 matching over 12 bases. CDR1 LGHNA and CDR2 YNFKEQ come from the germline V gene. This CDR3 has 18 residues. Losses at the gene ends were 2 bases for V and 1 base for J; bases not matched to a gene: 8.

V and J are TRBV2 and TRBJ1-1; no clear D. This CDR3 contains 12 residues. In germline, CDR1 is SNHLY, CDR2 FYNNEI. V dropped 8 bases and J dropped 10 bases, with 17 bases sitting between them. CDR3 residues: CASRDTSQGAFF. Here the CDR3 DNA reads TGTGCCAGCCGAGACACCTCTCAAGGAGCTTTCTTT.

The chain employs TRBV18 and TRBJ2-1; D might be TRBD2 (6 bases). Trimming took off 2 bases at V and 8 bases at J, with 16 bases between the two ends. CDR1 and CDR2 from the germline V gene are KGHSH and LQKENI. The CDR3 length is 15 residues. CDR3 amino acids: CASSPVGGGWHEQFF. As DNA, the CDR3 is TGTGCCAGCTCACCAGTAGGAGGAGGGTGGCATGAGCAGTTCTTC.

This sequence joins TRBV4-1 and TRBJ2-7; 9 nucleotides match TRBD1. Germline loops: CDR1 MGHRA, CDR2 YSYEKL. This CDR3 is built from 15 residues. Germline trimming cut 2 bases from V and 4 bases from J; bases unmatched to any gene: 6. CDR3 residues: CASSQPGTGRYEQYF. In DNA form, the CDR3 reads TGCGCCAGCAGCCAACCCGGGACAGGGAGGTACGAGCAGTACTTC.

The chain joins TRBV5-1 to TRBJ2-7; the D gene is possibly TRBD1 (6 bases). V was trimmed by 0 bases and J by 6 bases, leaving 13 bases between them. CDR3 size: 14 residues. Looked up from germline, CDR1 is SGHRS and CDR2 is YFSETQ. The CDR3 region has the DNA TGCGCCAGCAGCTTGGAGTCGAAAGGGGGCGAGCAGTACTTC. This translates into CASSLESKGGEQYF.

The DNA for the CDR3 is TGTGCCAGCAGCCGGGCGGAGGGGTTGGGCACTGAAGCTTTCTTT. This sequence encodes CASSRAEGLGTEAFF. This chain links TRBV14 with TRBJ1-1; possibly TRBD1 for D (5 bases). The germline CDR1 and CDR2 sequences are SGHDN and FVKESK. Trimming pared 4 bases from V and 4 bases from J, leaving 16 bases between. The CDR3 length is 15 residues.

The V gene is TRBV19, the J gene TRBJ1-1; 8 bases are a match to TRBD1. V shed 0 bases, J shed 12 bases, and the junction held 6 bases outside the gene matches. The germline V gene encodes CDR1 LNHDA and CDR2 SQIVND (reference sequence). The CDR3 spans 13 residues. The chain's CDR3 is CASSIDPGQATFF. CDR3 bases: TGTGCCAGTAGTATAGATCCGGGACAGGCAACTTTCTTT.

CDR3 DNA sequence: TGTGCCAGCAGCTTAGTTCCAGGGCCAGTGGGGGGCTACACCTTC. This gives the protein CASSLVPGPVGGYTF. The genes are TRBV7-8 and TRBJ1-2, with D possibly being TRBD1 (5 bases). CDR1 is SGHVS, CDR2 FQNEAQ, per germline. Deletions cut 1 base from V and 8 bases from J, with 17 bases between. The CDR3 covers 15 residues.

This clone was counted only a few times. The chain combines TRBV5-1 with TRBJ2-1, with 8 bases that match TRBD2. Germline V gene lookup returns CDR1 SGHRS and CDR2 YFSETQ. This CDR3 comprises 15 residues. V lost 1 base and J lost 0; bases outside the gene matches: 0. This CDR3 is CASSLSGSSYNEQFF. Here the CDR3 DNA reads TGCGCCAGCAGCTTGAGCGGGAGCTCCTACAATGAGCAGTTCTTC.

This chain connects TRBV19 to TRBJ1-5, with TRBD1 matching over 9 bases. This CDR3 contains 16 residues. J gave up 3 bases and V 6 bases, and 9 bases lay outside the gene matches. The germline V gene encodes CDR1 LNHDA and CDR2 SQIVND (reference sequence). This chain's CDR3 is CASRRAGTGINQPQHF. Here the CDR3 DNA reads TGTGCCAGTAGGCGGGCCGGGACAGGGATCAATCAGCCCCAGCATTTT.

V and J are TRBV29-1 and TRBJ1-5; 9 nucleotides match TRBD1. The V segment lost 4 bases and the J segment 0 bases; nucleotides outside the gene matches: 1. Germline CDR1 SQVTM, CDR2 ANQGSEA. There are 14 residues in the CDR3. This CDR3 reads CSVAGQGSNQPQHF. DNA of the CDR3: TGCAGCGTTGCGGGACAGGGTAGCAATCAGCCCCAGCATTTT.

The table lists this clone with a few counts. One junction end does not reproduce the germline sequence, and a read error may be involved. The gene calls are TRBV7-9 and TRBJ2-5; TRBD2 matches 10 bases. CDR3 length: 15 residues. Germline CDR1 reads SEHNR; CDR2 reads FQNEAQ (reference sequence). The DNA for the CDR3 is TGTTCCAGCAGCTTAGCAGCGGGAGGGAGGGAGACCCAGTACTTC. This encodes CSSSLAAGGRETQYF.

The rearrangement uses TRBV6-5 and TRBJ2-1; tentatively, D is TRBD1 (5 bases). V was pared by 6 bases and J by 5 bases, with 17 bases between. The CDR3 length is 15 residues. Germline CDR1 and CDR2: MNHEY and SVGAGI. CDR3 DNA: TGTGCCAGCAGCCTATCAGGGCTAGGGAACAATGAGCAGTTCTTC. Amino acids: CASSLSGLGNNEQFF.

The chain employs TRBV7-2 and TRBJ2-1, with 8 bases lining up with TRBD2. The length of the CDR3 is 17 residues. Germline assignment: CDR1 SGHTA and CDR2 FQGNSA. Trimming removed 1 base from V and 7 bases from J; junction bases left unmatched: 12. The CDR3 bases are TGTGCCAGCAGCTTAGGTGGAGGGGTAGCGGGACGAAATGAGCAGTTCTTC. This sequence encodes CASSLGGGVAGRNEQFF.

On this clone: Germline is not matched at one junction end, which may reflect a read error. The chain has TRBV5-3 and TRBJ2-4; 10 positions match TRBD1. TRBV5-3 counts as an open reading frame of uncertain function. The CDR3 runs to 14 residues. Written as DNA, the CDR3 is TGTGCCAGAAGCTTGGATAACAATCGACAGGGGGCTGACTTC. Translating gives CARSLDNNRQGADF.

This chain connects TRBV7-3 to TRBJ2-2; D gene ambiguous. The V gene's germline CDR1 is SGHTA and CDR2 FQGTGA. The CDR3 consists of 13 residues. The V end was cut by 1 base, the J end by 5 bases, with 5 bases between. The CDR3 protein is CASSLMRTGELFF. DNA of the CDR3: TGTGCCAGCAGCTTAATGCGAACCGGGGAGCTGTTTTTT.

The chain's CDR3 is CASSLQGGYGYTF. The DNA of the CDR3 is TGTGCCAGCAGCTTACAGGGGGGCTATGGCTACACCTTC. This sequence joins TRBV7-2 and TRBJ1-2; 7 bases are a match to TRBD1. CDR1 and CDR2 from the germline V gene are SGHTA and FQGNSA. This CDR3 is 13 amino acids long. V lost 2 bases to trimming and J lost 4 bases; unmatched junction nucleotides: 1. The full variable domain, with the rest looked up from reference TRBV7-2 and TRBJ1-2, is GAGVSQSPSNKVTEKGKDVELRCDPISGHTALYWYRQSLGQGLEFLIYFQGNSAPDKSGLPSDRFSAERTGGSVSTLTIQRTQQEDSAVYLCASSLQGGYGYTFGSGTRLTVV.